This T cell receptor beta chain appears in the sequencing data of a study of blood T cells in healthy people across ages. Regarding the study as a whole: Possibly, changes in expanded clonotypes were confounded because donor CMV status was unknown. Higher diversity and more naive CD4+ cells were features of long-lived donors, compared to aged donors.

In germline, CDR1 is MDHEN, CDR2 SYDVKM. The CDR3 loop spans 19 amino acids. It was with a sample-barcoded 5' primer and a J-beta primer mix that a second PCR of about 7 to 12 cycles was run. Using its own MiXCR run on the 5' RACE reads, TCRdb lists one record per CDR3 protein. This sample has about 620,000 distinct CDR3 sequences; roughly 21% occur once, and the top ten carry 3.5% to 4%. Turning to this clonotype: Its cognate antigen is unknown. Compared with germline, one end of the junction differs, possibly owing to a read error.

The sequence was collected from a man aged 70-80 years in good health. The rearrangement uses TRBV28 and TRBJ2-2, with TRBD2 matching 11 bases. Sequencing used blood. This chain's CDR3 is CAGSPGLAGKNRGTGELFF. CDR3 in DNA: TGTGCCGGCAGTCCTGGACTAGCGGGTAAAAATAGAGGCACCGGGGAGCTGTTTTTT.